Presented here are 6 T cell receptor beta chains from one specimen sequenced in a study of cytomegalovirus exposure and HLA in healthy donors. A multiplex PCR was run with 60 Vbeta primers and 13 Jbeta primers. TCRdb's copy holds only in-frame clones and misses some; the assay was immunoSEQ multiplex PCR. Of some 190,000 clones listed, just under 75% were seen once; the top ten hold around 3.3%. The sample consisted of PBMCs. Source of these receptors: a woman in her thirties in good health and CMV-seropositive.

This sequence joins TRBV4-1 and TRBJ1-3, with D maybe TRBD1 (6 bases). The CDR3 runs to 15 residues. Trimming pared 1 base from V and 4 bases from J, leaving 11 bases between. Per germline, CDR1 MGHRA and CDR2 YSYEKL. This chain's CDR3 is CASSQGLGTGNTIYF. The CDR3 bases are TGCGCCAGCAGCCAAGGACTGGGGACAGGAAACACCATATATTTT.

The chain carries TRBV11-1 and TRBJ2-7; 8 nucleotides agree with TRBD1. CDR3 length equals 15 residues. Trimming took 0 bases from V and 0 from J; bases not matched to a gene: 1. The germline CDR1 and CDR2 sequences are SGHAT and FQDESV (reference sequence). The CDR3 nucleotides read TGTGCCAGCAGCTTAGCCAGGGGGCACTCCTACGAGCAGTACTTC. It specifies CASSLARGHSYEQYF. The whole variable domain, filled in from reference TRBV11-1 and TRBJ2-7, reads EAEVAQSPRYKITEKSQAVAFWCDPISGHATLYWYRQILGQGPELLVQFQDESVVDDSQLPKDRFSAERLKGVDSTLKIQPAELGDSAMYLCASSLARGHSYEQYFGPGTRLTVT.

The chain recombines TRBV28 with TRBJ2-7; possible D gene TRBD2, 5 bases. The germline V gene encodes CDR1 MDHEN and CDR2 SYDVKM. The V end was cut by 5 bases, the J end by 0 bases, with 8 bases between. CDR3 length equals 13 residues. The CDR3 DNA is TGTGCCAGCAGTCCCGGGGTCTCCTACGAGCAGTACTTC. It yields the protein CASSPGVSYEQYF. The whole variable domain, remainder taken from reference TRBV28 and TRBJ2-7, is DVKVTQSSRYLVKRTGEKVFLECVQDMDHENMFWYRQDPGLGLRLIYFSYDVKMKEKGDIPEGYSVSREKKERFSLILESASTNQTSMYLCASSPGVSYEQYFGPGTRLTVT.

The chain has TRBV18 and TRBJ1-3; no clear D. The CDR3 sequence is 14 residues long. The V end was cut by 10 bases, the J end by 0 bases, with 13 bases between. Germline loops: CDR1 KGHSH, CDR2 LQKENI. The CDR3 nucleotides are TGTGCCATCGCCCCGGGGAGCTCTGGAAACACCATATATTTT. Protein: CAIAPGSSGNTIYF. Filled out from reference TRBV18 and TRBJ1-3, the complete variable domain reads NAGVMQNPRHLVRRRGQEARLRCSPMKGHSHVYWYRQLPEEGLKFMVYLQKENIIDESGMPKERFSAEFPKEGPSILRIQQVVRGDSAAYFCAIAPGSSGNTIYFGEGSWLTVV.

The chain uses TRBV28 and TRBJ2-3; 7 positions match TRBD2. V was clipped by 6 bases and J by 2 bases; unmatched bases: 2. Germline V CDR1 and CDR2: MDHEN, SYDVKM. The length of the CDR3 is 13 residues. The CDR3 loop is CASSRDYTDTQYF. The CDR3 nucleotides are TGTGCCAGCAGCCGGGACTACACAGATACGCAGTATTTT.

The rearrangement joins TRBV7-9 to TRBJ1-3; 9 bases map to TRBD1. CDR1 and CDR2 from the germline V gene are SEHNR and FQNEAQ (reference sequence). J lost 4 bases, V lost 1 base, and 5 bases had no gene match. The CDR3 has 16 amino acids. The CDR3 here is CASSLVGTGSGNTIYF. The CDR3 nucleotides read TGTGCCAGCAGCTTAGTGGGGACAGGGTCAGGAAACACCATATATTTT.